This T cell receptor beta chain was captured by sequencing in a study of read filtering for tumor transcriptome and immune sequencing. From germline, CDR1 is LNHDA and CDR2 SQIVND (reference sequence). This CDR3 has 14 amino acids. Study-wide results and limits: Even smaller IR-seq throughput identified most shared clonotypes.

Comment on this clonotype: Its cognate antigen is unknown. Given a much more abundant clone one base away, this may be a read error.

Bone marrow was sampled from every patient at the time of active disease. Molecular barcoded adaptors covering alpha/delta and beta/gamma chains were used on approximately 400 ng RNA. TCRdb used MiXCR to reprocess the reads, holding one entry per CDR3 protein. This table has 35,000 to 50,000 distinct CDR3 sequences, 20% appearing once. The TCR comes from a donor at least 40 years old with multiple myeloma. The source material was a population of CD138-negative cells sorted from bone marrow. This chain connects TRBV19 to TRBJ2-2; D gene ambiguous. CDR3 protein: CACSIGTNTGELFF. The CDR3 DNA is TGTGCCTGTAGTATAGGAACGAACACCGGGGAGCTGTTTTTT.